The 5 T cell receptor beta chains presented below share a single source sample, sequenced in a study of T-cell reconstitution after alpha-beta-depleted transplantation in children. Unique molecular identifiers were used in preparing the TCRbeta library. TCRdb redid the calling of the PCR reads with MiXCR, one entry per CDR3 protein. The sample contains about 120,000 distinct CDR3 sequences, roughly 23% of which appear only once. Here the sequenced sample was PBMCs, mostly from graft donor cells, taken 180 days after TCRalphabeta/CD19-depleted stem cell transplant. The receptors were gathered from a male patient between 2 and 10 years old who had a stem cell transplant for chronic granulomatous disease, so the T cells may come from the graft donor.

This clonotype was counted only a few times. The chain carries TRBV12-3 or TRBV12-4 and TRBJ2-3; the D is unclear. Trimming took off 2 bases at V and 3 bases at J, with 9 bases between the two ends. The CDR3 sequence is 14 residues long. The chain's CDR3 is CASSLPRGTDTQYF. CDR3 nucleotide sequence: TGTGCCAGCAGTTTACCGCGAGGAACAGATACGCAGTATTTT.

This clonotype showed up just a few times. The chain couples TRBV12-3 or TRBV12-4 to TRBJ2-7; 7 bases align to TRBD2. This CDR3 has 13 amino acids. The V segment lost 8 bases and the J segment 7 bases; nucleotides outside the gene matches: 11. The CDR3 loop is CASGGRRGGEQYF. The CDR3 DNA sequence: TGTGCCAGCGGGGGTCGTCGGGGAGGGGAGCAGTACTTC.

This clonotype appeared a few times. The V call is TRBV5-1, the J call TRBJ1-2; no reliable D call. V lost 0 bases and J lost 6, with 12 bases in between. In germline, CDR1 is SGHRS, CDR2 YFSETQ. The CDR3 sequence is 14 residues long. This CDR3 reads CASSLDPGIHGYTF. The CDR3 coding sequence is TGCGCCAGCAGCTTGGACCCCGGCATTCATGGCTACACCTTC.

This clonotype was seen repeatedly, ten times or more. The genes are TRBV11-2 and TRBJ1-2; no definite D call. Germline V CDR1 and CDR2: SGHAT, FQNNGV. V was trimmed by 1 base and J by 7 bases, leaving 7 bases between them. The CDR3 length is 12 residues. The CDR3 region has the DNA TGTGCCAGCAGCTTAGTTGAAAGTGGCTACACCTTC. The encoded protein is CASSLVESGYTF.

This clonotype was counted a few times. The V gene is TRBV10-3, the J gene TRBJ2-7; D unclear. V lost 3 bases and J lost 9, with 18 bases in between. CDR1 and CDR2 from the germline V gene are ENHRY and SYGVKD. The CDR3 extends over 14 amino acids. The DNA for the CDR3 is TGTGCCATCAGTGACCCCCGGGCCCTTGACGGGCAGTACTTC. It is translated as CAISDPRALDGQYF.